This T cell receptor beta chain was identified in a study of blood T cell repertoires in COVID-19. The CDR3 is 16 amino acids. V shed 1 base and J 0 bases; nucleotides not matched to a gene: 2. CDR1 and CDR2 from the germline V gene are SGHAT and FQNNGV. This table comes from immunoSEQ multiplex PCR, and its TCRdb copy is limited to in-frame clones, with some not included. The sample consists of approximately 400,000 clones, 80% to 90% of them appearing once. The genes are TRBV11-2 and TRBJ2-2; TRBD2 matches 7 bases. Sample: peripheral blood. The TCR was taken from a man aged 35-49 years with acute or convalescent COVID-19. Written as DNA, the CDR3 is TGTGCCAGCAGCTTAGCGGGACTAACGAACACCGGGGAGCTGTTTTTT. Protein sequence: CASSLAGLTNTGELFF.